These 5 T cell receptor beta chains came from one sample sequenced in a study of T cell responses to AZD1222 COVID-19 vaccine. Libraries were prepared by immunoSEQ multiplex PCR; TCRdb keeps only in-frame clonotypes and omits some of them. Of some 100,000 clones in the sample, around 87% were seen once. The sample in question was peripheral blood, obtained 28 days after the second AZD1222 dose. The receptor set was obtained from an adult who received the AZD1222 COVID-19 vaccine.

The genes are TRBV12-3 or TRBV12-4 and TRBJ2-5; TRBD2 aligns across 8 bases. V was pared by 8 bases and J by 5 bases, with 7 bases of the junction left unmatched. There are 13 residues in the CDR3. The CDR3 reads CASVSGGGETQYF. In DNA form, the CDR3 reads TGTGCCAGCGTTTCGGGAGGGGGTGAGACCCAGTACTTC.

The chain links TRBV5-1 to TRBJ2-2; unclear D gene. This CDR3 has 12 residues. V was shortened by 5 bases and J by 1 base, with 3 bases between the two germline ends. The V gene's germline CDR1 is SGHRS and CDR2 YFSETQ. This chain's CDR3 is CASSENTGELFF. The CDR3 nucleotides are TGCGCCAGCAGTGAGAACACCGGGGAGCTGTTTTTT.

This chain joins TRBV5-1 and TRBJ2-7, with TRBD2 identical over 11 bases. The CDR3 totals 15 residues. Germline values: CDR1 SGHRS, CDR2 YFSETQ. V was clipped by 1 base and J by 4 bases; unmatched bases: 4. CDR3 DNA: TGCGCCAGCAGCTTGCTAGCGGGGGGCCCGTACGAGCAGTACTTC. Amino acids: CASSLLAGGPYEQYF.

This chain joins TRBV4-2 and TRBJ1-4; 9 nucleotides agree with TRBD1. With 4 bases clipped from V and 5 bases from J, the junction kept 5 bases outside the gene matches. This CDR3 contains 15 residues. Germline-derived CDR1 and CDR2 are LGHNA and YNFKEQ. The CDR3 region is CASSLNRGPNEKLFF. CDR3 DNA sequence: TGTGCCAGCAGCCTAAACAGGGGGCCCAATGAAAAACTGTTTTTT.

In nucleotides, the CDR3 is TGTGCCAGCAGCGTGAGGGGGGCGGGAGAGGTTGCCGGGGAGCTGTTTTTT. As protein: CASSVRGAGEVAGELFF. This sequence joins TRBV9 and TRBJ2-2; D may be TRBD2 (7 bases). The V end was cut by 2 bases, the J end by 6 bases, with 20 bases between. The CDR3 has 17 amino acids. From germline, CDR1 is SGDLS and CDR2 YYNGEE.